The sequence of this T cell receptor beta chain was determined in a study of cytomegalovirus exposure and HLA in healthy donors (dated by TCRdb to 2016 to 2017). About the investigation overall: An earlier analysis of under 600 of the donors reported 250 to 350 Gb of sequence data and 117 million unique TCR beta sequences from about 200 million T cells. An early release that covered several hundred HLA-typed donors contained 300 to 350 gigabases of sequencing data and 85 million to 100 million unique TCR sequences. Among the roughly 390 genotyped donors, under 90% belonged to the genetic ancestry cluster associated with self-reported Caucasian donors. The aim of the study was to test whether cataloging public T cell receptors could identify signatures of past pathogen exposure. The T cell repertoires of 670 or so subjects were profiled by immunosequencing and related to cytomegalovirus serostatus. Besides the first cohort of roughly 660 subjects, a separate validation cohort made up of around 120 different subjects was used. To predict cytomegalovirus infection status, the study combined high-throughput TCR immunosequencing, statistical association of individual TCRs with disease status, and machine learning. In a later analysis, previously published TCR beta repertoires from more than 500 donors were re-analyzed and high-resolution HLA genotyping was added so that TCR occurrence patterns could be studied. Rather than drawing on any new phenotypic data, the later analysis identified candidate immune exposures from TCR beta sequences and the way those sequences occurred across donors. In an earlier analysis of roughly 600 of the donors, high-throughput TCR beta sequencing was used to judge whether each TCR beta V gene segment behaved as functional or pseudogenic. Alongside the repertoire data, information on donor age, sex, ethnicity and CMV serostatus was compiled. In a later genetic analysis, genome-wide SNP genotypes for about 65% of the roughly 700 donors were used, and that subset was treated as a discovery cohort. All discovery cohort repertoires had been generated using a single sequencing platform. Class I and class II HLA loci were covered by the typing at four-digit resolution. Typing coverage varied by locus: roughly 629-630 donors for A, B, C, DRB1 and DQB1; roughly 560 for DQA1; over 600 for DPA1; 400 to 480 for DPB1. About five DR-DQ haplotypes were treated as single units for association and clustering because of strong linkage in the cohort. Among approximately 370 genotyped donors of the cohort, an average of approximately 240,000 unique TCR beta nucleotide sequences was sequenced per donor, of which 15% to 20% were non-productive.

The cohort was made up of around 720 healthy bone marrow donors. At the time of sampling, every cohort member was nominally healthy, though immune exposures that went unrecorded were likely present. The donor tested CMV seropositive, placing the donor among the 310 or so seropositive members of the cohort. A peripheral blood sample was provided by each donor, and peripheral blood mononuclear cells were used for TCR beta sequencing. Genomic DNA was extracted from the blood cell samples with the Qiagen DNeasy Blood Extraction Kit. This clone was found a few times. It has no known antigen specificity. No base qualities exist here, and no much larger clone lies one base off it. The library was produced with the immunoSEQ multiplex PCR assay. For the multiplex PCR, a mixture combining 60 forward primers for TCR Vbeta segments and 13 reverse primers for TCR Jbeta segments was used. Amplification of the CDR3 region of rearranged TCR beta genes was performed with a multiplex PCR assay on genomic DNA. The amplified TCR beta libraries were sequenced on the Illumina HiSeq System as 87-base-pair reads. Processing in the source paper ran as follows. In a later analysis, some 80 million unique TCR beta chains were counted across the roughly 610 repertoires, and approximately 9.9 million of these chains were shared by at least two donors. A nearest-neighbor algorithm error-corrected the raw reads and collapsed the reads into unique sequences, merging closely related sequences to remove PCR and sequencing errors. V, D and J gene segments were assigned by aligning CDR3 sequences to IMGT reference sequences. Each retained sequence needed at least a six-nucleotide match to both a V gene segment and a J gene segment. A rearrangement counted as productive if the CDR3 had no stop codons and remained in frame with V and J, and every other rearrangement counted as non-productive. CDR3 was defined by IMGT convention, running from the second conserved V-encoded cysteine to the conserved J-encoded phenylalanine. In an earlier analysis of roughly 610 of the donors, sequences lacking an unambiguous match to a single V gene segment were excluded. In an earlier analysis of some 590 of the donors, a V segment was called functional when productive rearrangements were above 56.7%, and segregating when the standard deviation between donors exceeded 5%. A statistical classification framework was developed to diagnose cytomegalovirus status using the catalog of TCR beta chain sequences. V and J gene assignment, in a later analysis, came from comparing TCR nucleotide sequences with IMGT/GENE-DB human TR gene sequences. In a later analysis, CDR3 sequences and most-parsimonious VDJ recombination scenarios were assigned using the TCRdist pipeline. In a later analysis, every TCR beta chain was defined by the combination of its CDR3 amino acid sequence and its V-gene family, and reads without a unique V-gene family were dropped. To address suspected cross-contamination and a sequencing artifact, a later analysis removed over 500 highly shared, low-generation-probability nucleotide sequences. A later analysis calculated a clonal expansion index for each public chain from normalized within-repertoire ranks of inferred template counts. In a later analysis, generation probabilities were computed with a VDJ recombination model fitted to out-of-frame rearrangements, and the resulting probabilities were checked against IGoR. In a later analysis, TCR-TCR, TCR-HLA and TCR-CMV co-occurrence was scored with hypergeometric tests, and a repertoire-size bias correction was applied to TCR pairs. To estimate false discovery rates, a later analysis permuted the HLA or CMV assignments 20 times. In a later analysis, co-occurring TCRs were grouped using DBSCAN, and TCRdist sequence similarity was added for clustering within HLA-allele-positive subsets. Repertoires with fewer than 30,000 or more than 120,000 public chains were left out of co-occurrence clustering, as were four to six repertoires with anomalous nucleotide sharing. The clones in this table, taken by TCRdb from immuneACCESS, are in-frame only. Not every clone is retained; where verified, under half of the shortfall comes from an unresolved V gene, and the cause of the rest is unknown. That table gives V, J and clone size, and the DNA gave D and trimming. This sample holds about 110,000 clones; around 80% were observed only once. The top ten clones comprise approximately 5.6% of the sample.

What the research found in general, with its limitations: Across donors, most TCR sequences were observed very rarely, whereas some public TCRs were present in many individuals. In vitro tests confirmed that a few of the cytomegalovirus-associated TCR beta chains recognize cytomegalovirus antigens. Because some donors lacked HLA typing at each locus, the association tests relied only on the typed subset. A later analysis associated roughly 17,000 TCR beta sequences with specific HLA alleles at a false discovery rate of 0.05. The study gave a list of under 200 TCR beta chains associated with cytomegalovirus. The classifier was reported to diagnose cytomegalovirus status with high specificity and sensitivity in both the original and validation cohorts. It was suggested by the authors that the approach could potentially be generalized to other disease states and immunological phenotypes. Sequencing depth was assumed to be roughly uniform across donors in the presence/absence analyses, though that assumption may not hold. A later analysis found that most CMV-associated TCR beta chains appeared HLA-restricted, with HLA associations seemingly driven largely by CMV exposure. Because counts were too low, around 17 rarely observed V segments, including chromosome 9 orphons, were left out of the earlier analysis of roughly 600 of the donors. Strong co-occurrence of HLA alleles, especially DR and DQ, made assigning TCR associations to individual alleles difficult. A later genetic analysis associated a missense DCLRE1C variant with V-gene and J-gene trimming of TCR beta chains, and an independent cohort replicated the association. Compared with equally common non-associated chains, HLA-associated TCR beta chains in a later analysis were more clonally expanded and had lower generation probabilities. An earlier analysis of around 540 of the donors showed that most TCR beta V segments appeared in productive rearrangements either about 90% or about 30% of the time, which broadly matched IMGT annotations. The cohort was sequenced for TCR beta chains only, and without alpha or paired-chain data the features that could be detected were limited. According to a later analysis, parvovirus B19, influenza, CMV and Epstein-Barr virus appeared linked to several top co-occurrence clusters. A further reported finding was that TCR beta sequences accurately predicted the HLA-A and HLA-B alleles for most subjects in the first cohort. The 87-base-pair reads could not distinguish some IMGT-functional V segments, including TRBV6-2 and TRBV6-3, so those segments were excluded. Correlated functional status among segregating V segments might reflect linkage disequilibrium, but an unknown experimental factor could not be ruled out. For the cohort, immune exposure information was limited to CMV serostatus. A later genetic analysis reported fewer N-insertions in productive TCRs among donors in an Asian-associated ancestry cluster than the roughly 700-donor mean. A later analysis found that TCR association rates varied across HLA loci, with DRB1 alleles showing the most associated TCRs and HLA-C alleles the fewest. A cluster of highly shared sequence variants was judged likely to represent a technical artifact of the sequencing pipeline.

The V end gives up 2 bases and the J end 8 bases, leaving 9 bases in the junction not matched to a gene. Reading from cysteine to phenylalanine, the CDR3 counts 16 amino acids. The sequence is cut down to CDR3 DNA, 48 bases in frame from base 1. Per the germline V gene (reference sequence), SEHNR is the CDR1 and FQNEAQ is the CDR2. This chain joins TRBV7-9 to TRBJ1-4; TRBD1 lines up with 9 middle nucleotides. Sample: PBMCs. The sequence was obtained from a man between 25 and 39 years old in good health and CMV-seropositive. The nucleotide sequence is TGTGCCAGCAGCTTACCCTGGACAGGGGAGGGGGAAAAACTGTTTTTT. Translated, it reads CASSLPWTGEGEKLFF.